The 9 T cell receptor beta chains below all came from one sample that was sequenced in a study of response to subunit inactivated influenza vaccine. A single record per CDR3 protein comes from TCRdb applying MiXCR to the RT-PCR reads. The sample records around 530,000 distinct CDR3 sequences, approximately 17% being singletons. The starting material was CD4+ T cells sorted from PBMCs, obtained less than 30 months after vaccination. Source of these receptors: a man between 50 and 75 years old who received an inactivated influenza vaccine.

The J gene is TRBJ1-2, the V gene TRBV27; 7 bases fit TRBD1. Per germline, CDR1 MNHEY and CDR2 SMNVEV (reference sequence). The CDR3 is 14 amino acids. The trim removed 6 bases at V and 6 bases at J, leaving 10 bases unmatched. The CDR3 DNA reads TGTGCCAGCAGACAAGACAGGGTTGATAATGGCTACACCTTC. Translated, it gives CASRQDRVDNGYTF.

This clonotype came up many times. V and J are TRBV7-9 and TRBJ1-2, with a weak D call TRBD1 (6 bases). The CDR3 contains 14 residues. Trimming shortened V by 1 base and J by 5 bases, and 11 bases separated the two germline ends. Germline assignment: CDR1 SEHNR and CDR2 FQNEAQ (reference sequence). CDR3 bases: TGTGCCAGCAGCTTAGGGACAGCGAAGTATGGCTACACCTTC. As protein: CASSLGTAKYGYTF.

This clonotype was seen a few times. The chain is built from TRBV7-6 and TRBJ2-7; either TRBD1 or TRBD2 may fit D (5 bases each). V lost 5 bases to trimming and J lost 5 bases, with 13 bases between them. The germline gives CDR1 SGHVS, CDR2 FNYEAQ. The CDR3 consists of 13 residues. In nucleotides, the CDR3 is TGTGCCAGCAGCCCCCGGATGGGACACGAGCAGTACTTC. This codes for CASSPRMGHEQYF.

This clonotype was observed a handful of times. The gene calls are TRBV12-3 or TRBV12-4 and TRBJ2-1, with D perhaps matching TRBD2 (6 bases). The CDR3 consists of 14 residues. Between the trimmed V and J ends, which lost 1 base and 8 bases, there was a span of 12 bases. The CDR3 loop reads CASSLGREQYEQFF. The CDR3 DNA sequence: TGTGCCAGCAGTTTAGGGCGGGAACAATATGAGCAGTTCTTC.

This clonotype was observed a few times. The J gene is TRBJ2-3, the V gene TRBV20-1; 10 nucleotides agree with TRBD2. The CDR3 sequence is 15 residues long. CDR1 and CDR2 (germline): DFQATT, SNEGSKA (reference sequence). V lost 1 base to trimming and J lost 4 bases; unmatched junction nucleotides: 5. CDR3 in amino acids: CSARGASGSPDTQYF. Here the CDR3 DNA reads TGCAGTGCTAGAGGGGCTAGCGGGAGTCCAGATACGCAGTATTTT.

The chain couples TRBV7-2 to TRBJ2-7; 8 nucleotides agree with TRBD2. CDR1 SGHTA and CDR2 FQGNSA come from the germline V gene. The CDR3 consists of 15 residues. V lost 6 bases and J lost 3; bases outside the gene matches: 10. CDR3 sequence reads: CASSPGLARGYEQYF. The CDR3 bases are TGTGCCAGCAGTCCCGGACTAGCTCGGGGCTACGAGCAGTACTTC.

This clonotype was counted only a few times. The chain is built from TRBV5-1 and TRBJ2-2; the match to TRBD2 covers 7 bases. Germline V gene data show CDR1 as SGHRS and CDR2 as YFSETQ. V trimming: 3 bases; J trimming: 1 base; junction bases outside the gene matches: 6. The CDR3 sequence is 16 residues long. CDR3 sequence reads: CASSSPAGENTGELFF. In nucleotides, the CDR3 is TGCGCCAGCAGCTCCCCGGCGGGGGAGAACACCGGGGAGCTGTTTTTT. The full variable domain, in which reference TRBV5-1 and TRBJ2-2 provide the parts outside the CDR3, is KAGVTQTPRYLIKTRGQQVTLSCSPISGHRSVSWYQQTPGQGLQFLFEYFSETQRNKGNFPGRFSGRQFSNSRSEMNVSTLELGDSALYLCASSSPAGENTGELFFGEGSRLTVL.

The chain is built from TRBV20-1 and TRBJ2-4; 13 nucleotides align to TRBD2. CDR1 is DFQATT, CDR2 SNEGSKA, per germline (reference sequence). J was trimmed by 4 bases and V by 1 base; bases with no gene match: 7. CDR3 length: 17 amino acids. In DNA, the CDR3 is TGCAGTGCTAGAGGAGGACTAGCGGGAGAGGAAAAAAACATTCAGTACTTC. Amino acids: CSARGGLAGEEKNIQYF.

In its sample, this clonotype was seen a few times. This chain uses TRBV7-8 with TRBJ1-2; 10 bases line up with TRBD1. V lost 5 bases and J lost 3; bases outside the gene matches: 9. The germline V gene encodes CDR1 SGHVS and CDR2 FQNEAQ. The CDR3 consists of 16 residues. CDR3 DNA sequence: TGTGCCAGCAGCCCCCGATGGGACAGGGGTGACTATGGCTACACCTTC. Encoded protein: CASSPRWDRGDYGYTF.